What follows are 3 T cell receptor beta chains derived from one specimen sequenced in a study of blood T cells in healthy people across ages. Using a J-beta primer mix together with a sample-barcoded 5' primer, a second PCR was run for roughly 7 to 12 cycles. A single record per CDR3 protein comes from TCRdb applying MiXCR to the 5' RACE reads. In the table there are around 850,000 distinct CDR3 sequences, around 36% of which are singletons. The specimen was blood. The receptor source for this set is a man younger than 35 in good health.

The gene calls are TRBV10-3 and TRBJ2-2; D gene unclear. Germline lookup yields CDR1 ENHRY and CDR2 SYGVKD. V was shortened by 7 bases and J by 4 bases, with 7 bases between the two germline ends. This CDR3 contains 12 residues. CDR3 nucleotide sequence: TGTGCCATCAAACGCGTCACCGGGGAGCTGTTTTTT. Translated, it gives CAIKRVTGELFF.

V is TRBV3-1 and J is TRBJ1-2, with 7 bases fitting TRBD1. The germline CDR1 and CDR2 sequences are LGHDT and YNNKEL (reference sequence). V lost 3 bases, J lost 2 bases, and 6 bases stayed unmatched. The CDR3 is made up of 15 amino acids. Here the CDR3 reads CASSHPTGINYGYTF. DNA of the CDR3: TGTGCCAGCAGCCACCCGACAGGGATCAACTATGGCTACACCTTC.

This clonotype showed up just a few times. The CDR3 is CSANRQAGDEQFF. CDR3 nucleotide sequence: TGCAGTGCTAATCGACAGGCGGGCGATGAGCAGTTCTTC. The J gene is TRBJ2-1, the V gene TRBV20-1, with D perhaps matching TRBD1 (6 bases). Germline CDR1 DFQATT, CDR2 SNEGSKA (reference sequence). V was shortened by 4 bases and J by 8 bases, with 15 bases between the two germline ends. The CDR3 spans 13 residues.